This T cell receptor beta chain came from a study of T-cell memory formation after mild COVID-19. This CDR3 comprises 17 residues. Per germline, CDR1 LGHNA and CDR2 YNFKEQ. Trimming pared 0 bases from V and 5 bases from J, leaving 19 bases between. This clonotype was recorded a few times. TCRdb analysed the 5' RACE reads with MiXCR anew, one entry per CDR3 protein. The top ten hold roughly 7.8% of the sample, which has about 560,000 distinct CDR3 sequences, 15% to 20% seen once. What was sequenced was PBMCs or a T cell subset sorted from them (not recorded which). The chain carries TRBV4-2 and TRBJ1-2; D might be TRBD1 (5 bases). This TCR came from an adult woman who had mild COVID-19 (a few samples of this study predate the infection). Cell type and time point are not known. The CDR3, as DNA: TGTGCCAGCAGCCAAGATAATACGGGGGTTGGCTATTATGGCTACACCTTC. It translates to CASSQDNTGVGYYGYTF.